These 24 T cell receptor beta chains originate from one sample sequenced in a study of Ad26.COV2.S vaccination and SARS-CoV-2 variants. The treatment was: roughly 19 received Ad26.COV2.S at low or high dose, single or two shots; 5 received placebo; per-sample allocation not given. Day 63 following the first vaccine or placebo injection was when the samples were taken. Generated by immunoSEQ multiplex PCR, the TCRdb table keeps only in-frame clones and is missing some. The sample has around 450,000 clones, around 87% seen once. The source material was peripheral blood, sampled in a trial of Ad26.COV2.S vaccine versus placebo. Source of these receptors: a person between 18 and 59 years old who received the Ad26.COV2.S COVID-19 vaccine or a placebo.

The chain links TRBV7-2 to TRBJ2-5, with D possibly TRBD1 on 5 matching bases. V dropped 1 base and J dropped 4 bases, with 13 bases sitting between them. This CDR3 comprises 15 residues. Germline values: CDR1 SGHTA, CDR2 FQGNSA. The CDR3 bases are TGTGCCAGCAGCTTAGTGGTCAGGGCTTTAGAGACCCAGTACTTC. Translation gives CASSLVVRALETQYF.

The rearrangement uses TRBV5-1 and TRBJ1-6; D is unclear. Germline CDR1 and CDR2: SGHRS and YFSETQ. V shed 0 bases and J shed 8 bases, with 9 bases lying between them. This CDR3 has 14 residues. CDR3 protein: CASSLEWSDSPLHF. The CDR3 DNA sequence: TGCGCCAGCAGCTTGGAATGGTCGGATTCACCCCTCCACTTT.

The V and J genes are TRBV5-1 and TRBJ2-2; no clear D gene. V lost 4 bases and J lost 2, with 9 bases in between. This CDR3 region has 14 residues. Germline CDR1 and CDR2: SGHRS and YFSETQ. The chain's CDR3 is CASSMDANTGELFF. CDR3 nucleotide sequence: TGCGCCAGCAGCATGGATGCTAACACCGGGGAGCTGTTTTTT.

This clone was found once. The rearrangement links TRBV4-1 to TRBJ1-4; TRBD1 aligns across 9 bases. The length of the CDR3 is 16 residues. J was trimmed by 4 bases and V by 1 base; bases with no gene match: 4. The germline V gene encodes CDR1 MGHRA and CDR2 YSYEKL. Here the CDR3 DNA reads TGCGCCAGCAGCCAAGGCGAGGGACAGGGTAATGAAAAACTGTTTTTT. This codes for CASSQGEGQGNEKLFF.

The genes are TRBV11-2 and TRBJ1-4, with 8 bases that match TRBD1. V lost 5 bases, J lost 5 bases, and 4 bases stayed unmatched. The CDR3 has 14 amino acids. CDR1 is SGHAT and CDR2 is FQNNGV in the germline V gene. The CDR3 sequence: CASSRTGINEKLFF. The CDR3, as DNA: TGTGCCAGCAGCAGGACAGGGATAAATGAAAAACTGTTTTTT.

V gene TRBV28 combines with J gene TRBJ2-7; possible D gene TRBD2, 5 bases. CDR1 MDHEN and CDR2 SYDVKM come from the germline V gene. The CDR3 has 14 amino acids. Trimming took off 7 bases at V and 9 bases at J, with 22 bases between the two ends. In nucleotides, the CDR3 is TGTGCCAGCAATCGCAGTTACACGGGGTATGGGCAGTACTTC. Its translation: CASNRSYTGYGQYF. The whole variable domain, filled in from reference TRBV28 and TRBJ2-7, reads DVKVTQSSRYLVKRTGEKVFLECVQDMDHENMFWYRQDPGLGLRLIYFSYDVKMKEKGDIPEGYSVSREKKERFSLILESASTNQTSMYLCASNRSYTGYGQYFGPGTRLTVT.

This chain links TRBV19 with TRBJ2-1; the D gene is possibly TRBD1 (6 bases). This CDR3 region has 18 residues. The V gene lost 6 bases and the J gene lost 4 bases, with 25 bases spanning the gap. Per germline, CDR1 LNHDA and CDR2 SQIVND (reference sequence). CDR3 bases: TGTGCCAGTAGCCCAACCCCGATCCAGGGGATCGAATACAATGAGCAGTTCTTC. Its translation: CASSPTPIQGIEYNEQFF. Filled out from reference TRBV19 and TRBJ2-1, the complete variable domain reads DGGITQSPKYLFRKEGQNVTLSCEQNLNHDAMYWYRQDPGQGLRLIYYSQIVNDFQKGDIAEGYSVSREKKESFPLTVTSAQKNPTAFYLCASSPTPIQGIEYNEQFFGPGTRLTVL.

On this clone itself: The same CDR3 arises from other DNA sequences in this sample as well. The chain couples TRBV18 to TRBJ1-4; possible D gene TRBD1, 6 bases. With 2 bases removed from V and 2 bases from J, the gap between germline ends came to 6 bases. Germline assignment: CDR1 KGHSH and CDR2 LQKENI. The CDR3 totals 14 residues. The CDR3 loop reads CASSPTGTNEKLFF. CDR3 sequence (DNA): TGTGCCAGCTCACCAACAGGGACTAATGAAAAACTGTTTTTT.

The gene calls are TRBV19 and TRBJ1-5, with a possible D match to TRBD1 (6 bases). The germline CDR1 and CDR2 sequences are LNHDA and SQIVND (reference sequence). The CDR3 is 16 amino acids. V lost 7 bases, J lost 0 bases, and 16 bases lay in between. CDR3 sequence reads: CASTSGQSYSNQPQHF. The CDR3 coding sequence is TGTGCCAGTACCTCCGGACAGTCTTATAGCAATCAGCCCCAGCATTTT.

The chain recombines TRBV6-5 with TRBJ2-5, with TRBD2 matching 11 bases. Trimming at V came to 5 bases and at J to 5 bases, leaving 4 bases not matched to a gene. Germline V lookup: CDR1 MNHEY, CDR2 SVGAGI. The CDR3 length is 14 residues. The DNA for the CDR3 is TGTGCCAGCAGTAGACTAGCGGGAAGTGAGACCCAGTACTTC. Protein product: CASSRLAGSETQYF.

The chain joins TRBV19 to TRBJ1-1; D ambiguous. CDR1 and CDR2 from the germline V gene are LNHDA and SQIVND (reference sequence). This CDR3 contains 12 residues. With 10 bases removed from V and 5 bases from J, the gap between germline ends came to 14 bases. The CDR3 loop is CATLGVETEAFF. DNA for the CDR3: TGTGCCACCCTCGGCGTAGAAACTGAAGCTTTCTTT.

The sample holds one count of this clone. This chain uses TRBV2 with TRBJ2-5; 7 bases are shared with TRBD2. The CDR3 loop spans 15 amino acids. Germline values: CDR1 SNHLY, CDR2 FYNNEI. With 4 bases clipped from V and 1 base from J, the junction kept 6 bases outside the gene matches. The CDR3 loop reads CASSGNAGVQETQYF. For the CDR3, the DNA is TGTGCCAGCAGTGGTAACGCGGGGGTCCAAGAGACCCAGTACTTC. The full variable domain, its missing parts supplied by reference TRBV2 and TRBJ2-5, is EPEVTQTPSHQVTQMGQEVILRCVPISNHLYFYWYRQILGQKVEFLVSFYNNEISEKSEIFDDQFSVERPDGSNFTLKIRSTKLEDSAMYFCASSGNAGVQETQYFGPGTRLLVL.

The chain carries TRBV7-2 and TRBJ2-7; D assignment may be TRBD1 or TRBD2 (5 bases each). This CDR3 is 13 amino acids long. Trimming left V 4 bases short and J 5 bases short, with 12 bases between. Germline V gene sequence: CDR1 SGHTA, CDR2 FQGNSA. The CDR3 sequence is CASSWPGAHEQYF. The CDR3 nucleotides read TGTGCCAGCAGCTGGCCCGGGGCCCACGAGCAGTACTTC.

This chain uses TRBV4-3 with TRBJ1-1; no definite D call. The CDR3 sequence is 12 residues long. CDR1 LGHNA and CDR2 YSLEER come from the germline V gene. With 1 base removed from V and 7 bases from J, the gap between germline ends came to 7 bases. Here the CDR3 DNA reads TGCGCCAGCAGCCAAGGCGACGGTGAAGCTTTCTTT. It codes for CASSQGDGEAFF.

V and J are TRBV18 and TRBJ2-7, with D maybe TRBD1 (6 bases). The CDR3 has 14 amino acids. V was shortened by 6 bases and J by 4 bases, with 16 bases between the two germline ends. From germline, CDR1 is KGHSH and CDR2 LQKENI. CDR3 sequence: CASSMGRDKYEQYF. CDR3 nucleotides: TGTGCCAGCTCCATGGGAAGGGACAAATACGAGCAGTACTTC. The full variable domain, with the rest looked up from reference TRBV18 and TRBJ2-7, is NAGVMQNPRHLVRRRGQEARLRCSPMKGHSHVYWYRQLPEEGLKFMVYLQKENIIDESGMPKERFSAEFPKEGPSILRIQQVVRGDSAAYFCASSMGRDKYEQYFGPGTRLTVT.

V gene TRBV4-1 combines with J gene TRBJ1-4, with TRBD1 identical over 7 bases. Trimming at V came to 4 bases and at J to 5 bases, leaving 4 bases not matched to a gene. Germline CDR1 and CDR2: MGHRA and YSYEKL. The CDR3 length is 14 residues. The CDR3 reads CASSREGANEKLFF. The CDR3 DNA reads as TGCGCCAGCAGCCGCGAGGGGGCCAATGAAAAACTGTTTTTT.

The CDR3 DNA sequence: TGCGCCAGCAGCTTGGCCTCTTCCTACAATGAGCAGTTCTTC. Translated, it gives CASSLASSYNEQFF. This chain connects TRBV5-1 to TRBJ2-1; no clear D gene. This CDR3 region has 14 residues. Trimming cost V 0 bases and J 1 base, with 5 bases left between them. Germline loops: CDR1 SGHRS, CDR2 YFSETQ.

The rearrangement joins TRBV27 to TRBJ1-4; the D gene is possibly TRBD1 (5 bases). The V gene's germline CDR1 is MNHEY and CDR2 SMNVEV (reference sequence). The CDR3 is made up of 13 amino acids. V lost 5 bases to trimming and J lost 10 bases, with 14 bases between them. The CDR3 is CASSAEGSGKLFF. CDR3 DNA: TGTGCCAGCAGTGCGGAGGGGAGTGGAAAACTGTTTTTT.

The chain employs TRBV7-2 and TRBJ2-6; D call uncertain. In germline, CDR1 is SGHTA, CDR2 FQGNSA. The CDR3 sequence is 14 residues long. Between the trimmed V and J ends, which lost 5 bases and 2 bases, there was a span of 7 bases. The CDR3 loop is CASSLRTGANVLTF. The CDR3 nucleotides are TGTGCCAGCAGCCTGCGGACTGGGGCCAACGTCCTGACTTTC.

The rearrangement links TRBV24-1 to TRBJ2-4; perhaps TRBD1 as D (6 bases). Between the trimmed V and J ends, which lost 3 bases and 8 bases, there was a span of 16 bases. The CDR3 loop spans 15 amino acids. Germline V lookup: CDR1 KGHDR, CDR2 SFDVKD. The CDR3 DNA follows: TGTGCCACCAGTGATGCCGACAGGCACGGGGACATTCAGTACTTC. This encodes CATSDADRHGDIQYF.

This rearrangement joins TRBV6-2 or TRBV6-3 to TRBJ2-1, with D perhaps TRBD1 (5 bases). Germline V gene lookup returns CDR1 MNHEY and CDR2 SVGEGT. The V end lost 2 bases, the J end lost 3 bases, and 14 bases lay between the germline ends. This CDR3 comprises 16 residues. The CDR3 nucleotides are TGTGCCAGCAGTTACGCGCAGGGCAGTTACTACAATGAGCAGTTCTTC. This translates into CASSYAQGSYYNEQFF.

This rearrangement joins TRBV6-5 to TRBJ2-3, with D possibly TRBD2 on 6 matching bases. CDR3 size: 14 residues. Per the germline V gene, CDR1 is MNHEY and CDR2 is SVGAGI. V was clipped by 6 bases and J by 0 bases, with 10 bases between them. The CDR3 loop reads CASRPGTSTDTQYF. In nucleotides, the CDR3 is TGTGCCAGCAGACCCGGGACTAGCACAGATACGCAGTATTTT.

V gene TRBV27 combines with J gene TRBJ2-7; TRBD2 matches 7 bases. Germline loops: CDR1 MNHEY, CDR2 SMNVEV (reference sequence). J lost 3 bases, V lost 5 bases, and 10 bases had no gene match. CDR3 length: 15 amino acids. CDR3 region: CASSKGRVGLYEQYF. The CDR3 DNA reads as TGTGCCAGCAGTAAAGGGAGGGTGGGGCTCTACGAGCAGTACTTC.

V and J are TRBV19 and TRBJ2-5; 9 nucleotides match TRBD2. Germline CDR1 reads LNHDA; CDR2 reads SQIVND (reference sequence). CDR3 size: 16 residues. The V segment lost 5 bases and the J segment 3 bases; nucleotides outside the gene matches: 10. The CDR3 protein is CASSPRLAVIEETQYF. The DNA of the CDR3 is TGTGCCAGTAGTCCGAGACTAGCGGTGATTGAAGAGACCCAGTACTTC.